This passage covers 20 T cell receptor beta chains from one sample sequenced in a study of radiotherapy plus CTLA-4 blockade in lung cancer (dated by TCRdb to the late 2010s). The library was obtained by the immunoSEQ multiplex PCR assay. TCRdb mirrors the immuneACCESS table, restricted to in-frame sequences. Some clones are absent from its copies; in checked studies, under half trace to an unresolved V gene, and the reason for the others is unknown. This sample lists roughly 42,000 clones; around 63% were detected once. The top ten clonotypes cover less than 20% of the sample. This specimen consisted of peripheral blood, obtained from a patient treated with radiotherapy plus ipilimumab. The receptors were sampled from a human donor with non-small cell lung cancer who had a partial response to radiotherapy plus ipilimumab.

This clone was recorded a few times. The chain joins TRBV9 to TRBJ2-7, with 7 bases fitting TRBD2. The CDR3 length is 14 residues. The ends lost 4 bases at V and 0 bases at J; junction bases unmatched: 4. From germline, CDR1 is SGDLS and CDR2 YYNGEE. For the CDR3, the DNA is TGTGCCAGCAGCTCGCTAGCGGCCTCCTACGAGCAGTACTTC. Its protein product is CASSSLAASYEQYF. Combining the CDR3 with reference TRBV9 and TRBJ2-7 gives the whole variable domain DSGVTQTPKHLITATGQRVTLRCSPRSGDLSVYWYQQSLDQGLQFLIQYYNGEERAKGNILERFSAQQFPDLHSELNLSSLELGDSALYFCASSSLAASYEQYFGPGTRLTVT.

The J gene is TRBJ2-3, the V gene TRBV30; TRBD1 agrees at 12 bases. The V and J ends lost 3 bases and 4 bases, in that order; junction bases with no gene match: 5. The CDR3 contains 15 residues. Germline V gene sequence: CDR1 GTSNPN, CDR2 SVGIG (reference sequence). CDR3 coding DNA: TGTGCCTGGAGCGCCGGGACAGGGGGCCCAGATACGCAGTATTTT. It translates to CAWSAGTGGPDTQYF.

The chain employs TRBV6-5 and TRBJ1-5; possibly TRBD1 for D (5 bases). Deletions cut 5 bases from V and 0 bases from J, with 8 bases between. The germline V gene encodes CDR1 MNHEY and CDR2 SVGAGI. This CDR3 comprises 14 residues. The CDR3 DNA is TGTGCCAGCAGTGTGACAGATAGCAATCAGCCCCAGCATTTT. Its translation is CASSVTDSNQPQHF.

Ten or more counts support this clone. The V call is TRBV7-2, the J call TRBJ1-3; D perhaps matches TRBD1 (6 bases). V was trimmed by 6 bases and J by 0 bases, leaving 15 bases between them. The CDR3 sequence is 16 residues long. The germline V gene encodes CDR1 SGHTA and CDR2 FQGNSA. CDR3 in amino acids: CASRGAGVLSGNTIYF. The DNA of the CDR3 is TGTGCCAGCAGGGGGGCCGGGGTACTCTCTGGAAACACCATATATTTT.

The gene calls are TRBV7-6 and TRBJ1-1, with 8 bases lining up with TRBD1. The CDR3 extends over 17 amino acids. The trim removed 3 bases at V and 3 bases at J, leaving 12 bases unmatched. The germline CDR1 and CDR2 sequences are SGHVS and FNYEAQ. This chain's CDR3 is CASSFDPGQGWYTEAFF. DNA for the CDR3: TGTGCCAGCAGCTTCGACCCCGGACAGGGTTGGTACACTGAAGCTTTCTTT.

The rearrangement uses TRBV5-6 and TRBJ1-1; TRBD1 matches 7 bases. The CDR3 is 14 residues long. The junction had 10 bases not matched to a gene; V was cut back by 3 bases and J by 8 bases. Per germline, CDR1 SGHDT and CDR2 YYEEEE. The DNA for the CDR3 is TGTGCCAGCAGCTACGAACTCCTGGACAGGGAAGCTTTCTTT. Protein product: CASSYELLDREAFF.

The chain uses TRBV7-6 and TRBJ2-3; D is perhaps TRBD2 (6 bases). CDR1 is SGHVS, CDR2 FNYEAQ, per germline. CDR3 length: 13 residues. Deletions cut 7 bases from V and 5 bases from J, with 13 bases between. The CDR3 sequence is CASTQRAGDTQYF. Written as DNA, the CDR3 is TGTGCCAGCACCCAGAGAGCGGGAGATACGCAGTATTTT.

The J gene is TRBJ2-5, the V gene TRBV4-1; 7 bases align to TRBD1. The J call may be mistaken, given a closer DNA end match to TRBJ2-7. Germline loops: CDR1 MGHRA, CDR2 YSYEKL. The CDR3 loop spans 16 amino acids. The CDR3, as DNA: TGCGCCAGCAGCCACCGACCGGGACAGAACTCCTACGAGCAGTACTTC. This translates into CASSHRPGQNSYEQYF.

This sequence joins TRBV5-1 and TRBJ2-7; 9 bases fit TRBD2. CDR3 size: 13 residues. V lost 4 bases to trimming and J lost 5 bases; unmatched junction nucleotides: 4. Germline lookup yields CDR1 SGHRS and CDR2 YFSETQ. The CDR3 protein is CASSTGLADEQYF. DNA of the CDR3: TGCGCCAGCAGCACGGGACTAGCCGACGAGCAGTACTTC.

Concerning this clone: At one of its ends the junction is not consistent with the germline gene, which may arise from a read error. The V call is TRBV4-2, the J call TRBJ1-2; D perhaps matches TRBD1 (5 bases). The CDR3 is 13 amino acids. Looked up from germline, CDR1 is LGHNA and CDR2 is YNFKEQ. CDR3 loop: CASNQEGAHGYTF. Here the CDR3 DNA reads TGTGCCAGCAACCAAGAAGGGGCGCATGGCTACACCTTC.

The chain joins TRBV5-1 to TRBJ2-5; the match to TRBD1 covers 8 bases. CDR1 and CDR2 (germline): SGHRS, YFSETQ. V dropped 1 base and J dropped 5; count of bases not matched to a gene: 1. The CDR3 is 13 amino acids. For the CDR3, the DNA is TGCGCCAGCAGCTTGTACAGGGGGGAGACCCAGTACTTC. Amino acids: CASSLYRGETQYF. The full variable domain, in which reference TRBV5-1 and TRBJ2-5 provide the parts outside the CDR3, is KAGVTQTPRYLIKTRGQQVTLSCSPISGHRSVSWYQQTPGQGLQFLFEYFSETQRNKGNFPGRFSGRQFSNSRSEMNVSTLELGDSALYLCASSLYRGETQYFGPGTRLLVL.

This clone was detected only a few times. The chain links TRBV2 to TRBJ2-7; D is possibly TRBD2 (7 bases). CDR1 is SNHLY and CDR2 is FYNNEI in the germline V gene. V lost 8 bases and J 5 bases, leaving 16 bases between the germline ends. CDR3 length equals 13 residues. CDR3 nucleotide sequence: TGTGCCAGCCGGGAGAGGGGGAGGGACGAGCAGTACTTC. Amino acids: CASRERGRDEQYF. Complete variable domain (other parts from reference TRBV2 and TRBJ2-7): EPEVTQTPSHQVTQMGQEVILRCVPISNHLYFYWYRQILGQKVEFLVSFYNNEISEKSEIFDDQFSVERPDGSNFTLKIRSTKLEDSAMYFCASRERGRDEQYFGPGTRLTVT.

J is TRBJ2-3 and V is TRBV19; possible D gene TRBD1, 6 bases. CDR3 length: 15 amino acids. Trimming cost V 3 bases and J 0 bases, with 10 bases left between them. CDR1 and CDR2 from the germline V gene are LNHDA and SQIVND (reference sequence). The CDR3 nucleotides are TGTGCCAGTAGTATTGGGGGCGTAAGCACAGATACGCAGTATTTT. Translating it yields CASSIGGVSTDTQYF.

J is TRBJ2-3 and V is TRBV6-5, with TRBD1 as a possible D gene (5 bases). Germline CDR1 is MNHEY and CDR2 is SVGAGI. V shed 0 bases and J shed 5 bases, with 6 bases lying between them. This CDR3 has 13 residues. The CDR3 loop reads CASSYSDRDTQYF. CDR3 DNA: TGTGCCAGCAGTTACTCTGACAGAGATACGCAGTATTTT.

J is TRBJ2-1 and V is TRBV19; 8 bases match TRBD2. Germline V gene lookup returns CDR1 LNHDA and CDR2 SQIVND (reference sequence). The CDR3 runs to 15 residues. Losses at the gene ends were 10 bases for V and 6 bases for J; bases not matched to a gene: 14. DNA of the CDR3: TGTGCCACCATAGCCACCCTAGCGGGTTTCAATGAGCAGTTCTTC. This sequence encodes CATIATLAGFNEQFF.

V is TRBV11-2 and J is TRBJ2-7, with TRBD1 matching over 8 bases. With V trimmed by 2 bases and J by 6 bases, 9 bases remained unmatched. CDR1 is SGHAT, CDR2 FQNNGV, per germline. CDR3 length equals 15 residues. CDR3 nucleotide sequence: TGTGCCAGCAGCTTATCCCGGACAGGGCTGACCGAGCAGTACTTC. Encoded protein: CASSLSRTGLTEQYF. Supplemented by reference TRBV11-2 and TRBJ2-7, the full variable domain reads EAGVAQSPRYKIIEKRQSVAFWCNPISGHATLYWYQQILGQGPKLLIQFQNNGVVDDSQLPKDRFSAERLKGVDSTLKIQPAKLEDSAVYLCASSLSRTGLTEQYFGPGTRLTVT.

This clone was recorded a few times. CDR3 amino acids: CASKGVRAESTEAFF. The CDR3 region has the DNA TGTGCCAGTAAAGGAGTCAGGGCTGAGAGCACTGAAGCTTTCTTT. The V call is TRBV19, the J call TRBJ1-1; D perhaps matches TRBD1 (5 bases). Germline V gene lookup returns CDR1 LNHDA and CDR2 SQIVND (reference sequence). The CDR3 length is 15 residues. Deletions cut 7 bases from V and 4 bases from J, with 19 bases between.

The rearrangement links TRBV7-9 to TRBJ2-5; 7 positions agree with TRBD2. The V gene end was trimmed by 3 bases and the J gene end by 3 bases; junction bases not matched to a gene: 4. The length of the CDR3 is 14 residues. Looked up from germline, CDR1 is SEHNR and CDR2 is FQNEAQ (reference sequence). The CDR3: CASSLAAGKETQYF. The CDR3, as DNA: TGTGCCAGCAGCTTGGCAGCGGGAAAAGAGACCCAGTACTTC.

V and J are TRBV28 and TRBJ1-2; TRBD1 might be the D (6 bases). V dropped 6 bases and J dropped 5 bases, with 16 bases sitting between them. CDR1 MDHEN and CDR2 SYDVKM come from the germline V gene. The CDR3 spans 14 residues. The CDR3 loop is CASRRTVELYGYTF. CDR3 bases: TGTGCCAGCAGACGGACAGTGGAGCTGTATGGCTACACCTTC.

The DNA of the CDR3 is TGTGCCAGTAGTGCGGACAGGGTTTTTGGCTACACCTTC. Translated: CASSADRVFGYTF. The chain combines TRBV19 with TRBJ1-2, with 8 bases that match TRBD1. V dropped 5 bases and J dropped 7; count of bases not matched to a gene: 6. The V gene's germline CDR1 is LNHDA and CDR2 SQIVND (reference sequence). This CDR3 region has 13 residues.